This T cell receptor beta chain is drawn from a study of OX40 agonist ivuxolimab in advanced cancers. Study-wide results and limits: Clonal expansion from baseline to week 6 occurred in both CD4+ and CD8+ T cells. The mean number of expanded clones was higher in CD8+ T cells than in CD4+.

As concerns this clone: Its target is unknown.

TCRdb's copy holds only in-frame clones and misses some; the assay was immunoSEQ multiplex PCR. The table includes some 110,000 clones, 85% to 95% detected once. Germline CDR1 is MRHNA and CDR2 is SNTAGT. The CDR3 extends over 19 amino acids. With V trimmed by 0 bases and J by 4 bases, 18 bases remained unmatched. This sequence was found in an adult with an advanced solid tumor such as melanoma, head and neck, liver or kidney cancer. This chain joins TRBV6-4 and TRBJ2-7, with TRBD1 matching over 7 bases. The sequencing used CD4+ or CD8+ T cells sorted from blood, collected in a trial of the OX40 agonist ivuxolimab. CDR3 protein: CASSDSPRSGGLLHYEQYF. CDR3 in DNA: TGTGCCAGCAGTGACTCTCCCAGGTCAGGGGGATTACTACATTACGAGCAGTACTTC.